The T cell receptor (beta chain) under discussion was sequenced for a study of T cell repertoires in cytomegalovirus infection. Whole-study context: Carrying CMV and the relevant HLA type showed in public TCR beta signatures. Study-wide results and caveats: Cumulative frequency of public TCR beta families picked out carriers of CMV plus the relevant HLA. Across the ex vivo response, the dominant clonotypes were HLA-C-restricted CMV-specific TCR beta clonotypes.

TCRdb reprocessed the reads via MiXCR and lists one record per CDR3 protein. The data contain approximately 910,000 distinct CDR3 sequences, approximately 33% of them seen just once; the ten biggest clones take up around an eighth. Deletions cut 6 bases from V and 3 bases from J, with 15 bases between. CDR1 MNHEY and CDR2 SVGEGT come from the germline V gene. This CDR3 has 14 amino acids. This clonotype has only a few counts. The antigen is undetermined. The chain employs TRBV6-2 or TRBV6-3 and TRBJ2-7; D gene ambiguous. The source was cultured CD8+ T cells from PBMCs, collected from culture after CMV antigen stimulation. The sequence came from a human donor in good health (CMV status not recorded). Some clones in this sample may be carry-over from other donors' samples. The CDR3 sequence: CASSRPPALYEQYF. CDR3 sequence (DNA): TGTGCCAGCAGCCGTCCACCGGCGCTCTACGAGCAGTACTTC.